This entry concerns a single T cell receptor (beta chain). This entry is derived from a study of blood T cell repertoires in COVID-19. Whole-study context: Material from acute and convalescent COVID-19 was sourced from the United States, Italy and Spain. Sample material is recorded as cDNA or gDNA derived from T cells, B-cell-depleted T cells, or PBMCs.

How the authors handled the data: Amplifying reference gene primers gave estimates of nucleated cell counts. Profiling relied on immunoSEQ multiplex PCR, and the TCRdb table lists in-frame clones only, not all of them. That table furnishes V, J and clone size, whereas the DNA furnished D and trimming. The sample lists roughly 190,000 clones, roughly 88% occurring once. This CDR3 contains 14 residues. Germline V gene sequence: CDR1 SEHNR, CDR2 FQNEAQ (reference sequence). Between the trimmed V and J ends, which lost 1 base and 6 bases, there was a span of 12 bases. Sequencing input: peripheral blood. The chain combines TRBV7-9 with TRBJ1-1; D is possibly TRBD1 (5 bases). The clonotype was recovered from a woman aged 40 to 50 who had recovered from COVID-19. The CDR3 nucleotides are TGTGCCAGCAGCTTAGTTGCAGGGTGGGCTGAAGCTTTCTTT. This gives the protein CASSLVAGWAEAFF.